This note documents a single T cell receptor beta chain sequence. Its matching antigen is unknown. CDR1 is MDHEN, CDR2 SYDVKM, per germline. With 3 bases removed from V and 5 bases from J, the gap between germline ends came to 16 bases. CDR3 length: 15 amino acids. This sample was taken from a study of shared clonotypes between healthy human individuals. The authors split each subset's genomic DNA evenly across several immunoSEQ plates. Profiling relied on immunoSEQ multiplex PCR, and the TCRdb table lists in-frame clones only, not all of them. This repertoire shows a few million clones, over 90% found once; its top ten account for 0.39%. Whole-study results and caveats: Though the depth was large, rarefaction showed that sorted-subset sequencing was incomplete. With four donors compared, roughly 4.9% of naive CD4 clonotypes were shared.

The receptor was derived from a man aged 18 to 30 in good health. Some clones in this sample may be carry-over from other donors' samples. Sequences were obtained from naive CD4+ T cells from PBMCs. Subset of the sample: CD45RA+ positively selected. The chain is built from TRBV28 and TRBJ2-5; tentatively, D is TRBD1 or TRBD2 (5 bases each). The CDR3 is CASSFSGTAVETQYF. The DNA of the CDR3 is TGTGCCAGCAGTTTTTCGGGGACGGCCGTTGAGACCCAGTACTTC.